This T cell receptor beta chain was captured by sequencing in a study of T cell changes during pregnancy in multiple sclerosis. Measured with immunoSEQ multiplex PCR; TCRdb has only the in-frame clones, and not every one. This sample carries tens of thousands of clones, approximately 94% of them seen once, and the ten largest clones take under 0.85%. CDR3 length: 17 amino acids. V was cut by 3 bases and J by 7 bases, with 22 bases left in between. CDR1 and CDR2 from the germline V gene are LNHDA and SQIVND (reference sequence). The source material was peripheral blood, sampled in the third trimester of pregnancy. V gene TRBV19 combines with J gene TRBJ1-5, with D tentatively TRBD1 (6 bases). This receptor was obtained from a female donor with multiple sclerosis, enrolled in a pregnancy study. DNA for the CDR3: TGTGCCAGTAGTATCGTTGGAGCGGCAGGGGTTTTGCAGCCCCAGCATTTT. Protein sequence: CASSIVGAAGVLQPQHF.